This TCR beta chain comes out of a study of cytomegalovirus exposure and HLA in healthy donors. The overall study: The approximately 130 validation repertoires matched the approximately 700 first-cohort repertoires in platform, a later analysis reported.

Sequenced by immunoSEQ multiplex PCR; TCRdb stores in-frame clones only, minus some. The sample lists about 73,000 clones; about 90% were seen once. Study outcomes and limitations: It was approximately 150 TCR beta chains that were listed as cytomegalovirus-associated. The tendency of first-cohort TCR clusters to co-occur in the 120 or so validation repertoires was identified by a subsequent analysis. As confirmed in vitro, a few CMV-associated chains were specific for CMV antigens.

About this clone itself: Its antigen is undetermined.

V dropped 1 base and J dropped 2 bases, with 11 bases sitting between them. The CDR3 covers 15 residues. Germline loops: CDR1 LNHNV, CDR2 YYDKDF (reference sequence). This receptor was obtained from a woman younger than 30 in good health and CMV-seropositive. The chain combines TRBV15 with TRBJ1-2; D unclear. The sample consisted of PBMCs. The CDR3 sequence: CATSRGVGENYGYTF. The CDR3 region has the DNA TGTGCCACCAGCAGAGGTGTCGGTGAGAACTATGGCTACACCTTC.